A selection of T cell receptor beta chains follows, all from one sample in a study of blood T cell repertoires in COVID-19. This table comes from immunoSEQ multiplex PCR, and its TCRdb copy is limited to in-frame clones, with some not included. The data show 140,000 or so clones, about three quarters seen once. Sequences were obtained from peripheral blood. The receptor set was obtained from a man between 45 and 60 years old with acute or convalescent COVID-19. Both conserved end residues are part of each CDR3. The D gene is left open where the match is weak. Some rows mark clone size as missing; the rest say once, few, many or name a class of expanded clone.

V gene	CDR3 length	clone size	J gene	D gene	CDR3 DNA	CDR3 protein
TRBV12-3/TRBV12-4	12	NA	TRBJ2-1	TRBD2	TGTGCCAGCAGTTTTTCGGGGGGGGAGCAGTTCTTC	CASSFSGGEQFF
TRBV7-8	15	NA	TRBJ2-1	TRBD2	TGTGCCAGCCCCAGTCCGGGGGGGGCCAAGAATGAGCAGTTCTTC	CASPSPGGAKNEQFF
TRBV7-2	16	NA	TRBJ1-6	NA	TGTGCCAGCAGCGGCAGGGACTTCTCCTATAATTCACCCCTCCACTTT	CASSGRDFSYNSPLHF
TRBV18	13	NA	TRBJ2-1	NA	TGTGCCAGCTCACCTCTACTCCACAATGAGCAGTTCTTC	CASSPLLHNEQFF
TRBV5-6	16	NA	TRBJ1-4	NA	TGTGCCAGCAGCTGGGGTGTAGGGGCGGTTAATGAAAAACTGTTTTTT	CASSWGVGAVNEKLFF
TRBV3-1/TRBV3-2	15	NA	TRBJ1-4	NA	TGTGCCAGCAGCCAAGAAAACCGCGGTTTAGAAAAACTGTTTTTT	CASSQENRGLEKLFF
TRBV4-1	16	NA	TRBJ1-3	TRBD1	TGCGCCAGCAGCCCACCGGGACAGGGCTCCGGAAACACCATATATTTT	CASSPPGQGSGNTIYF
TRBV6-5	13	once	TRBJ2-7	NA	TGTGCCAGCAGTTACAACAGGGGAGGCCAAAAGTACTTC	CASSYNRGGQKYF
TRBV9	14	NA	TRBJ2-3	NA	TGTGCCAGCAGCGGCGGCGGGGATACAGATACGCAGTATTTT	CASSGGGDTDTQYF
TRBV13	13	once	TRBJ1-1	TRBD1	TGTGCCAGCAGTTTAAGGGGGCGGGTCGTAGCTTTCTTT	CASSLRGRVVAFF
TRBV23-1	16	NA	TRBJ2-3	NA	TGCGCCAGCAGTCAATCGCCAGGGAAAAGTACAGATACGCAGTATTTT	CASSQSPGKSTDTQYF
TRBV4-2	15	NA	TRBJ2-1	TRBD1	TGTGCCAGCAGCCCCCGACAGGGGATCCTCGATGAGCAGTTCTTC	CASSPRQGILDEQFF
TRBV7-2	15	NA	TRBJ2-3	NA	TGTGCCAGCAGCTTAGTGGACAGTAGCACAGATACGCAGTATTTT	CASSLVDSSTDTQYF
TRBV3-1/TRBV3-2	14	NA	TRBJ2-3	TRBD2	TGTGCCAGCAAGACTAGCGGGGGGGGAGATACGCAGTATTTT	CASKTSGGGDTQYF
TRBV2	17	once	TRBJ2-1	TRBD1	TGTGCCAGCAGGGAACGCCCCGGGACAGGGGGCGTCAATGAGCAGTTCTTC	CASRERPGTGGVNEQFF
TRBV30	13	NA	TRBJ1-2	NA	TGTGCCTGGAGTGTAACCTCAGACTATGGCTACACCTTC	CAWSVTSDYGYTF
TRBV24-1	17	NA	TRBJ1-2	TRBD1	TGTGCCACCAGTGATTATAACAGGGGGGTTACTAACTATGGCTACACCTTC	CATSDYNRGVTNYGYTF
TRBV10-3	18	NA	TRBJ1-4	TRBD1	TGTGCCATCAGTCCGGGACAGGAGGTAGACACAACTAATGAAAAACTGTTTTTT	CAISPGQEVDTTNEKLFF
TRBV4-1	18	few	TRBJ1-3	NA	TGCGCCAGCAGCCAAGATCTGGACCGGAGATGGGAGAGAGACACCATATATTTT	CASSQDLDRRWERDTIYF
TRBV7-8	17	NA	TRBJ1-3	NA	TGTGCCAGCAGCTTAGTCGGGGGTCCCGGGCCTGGAAACACCATATATTTT	CASSLVGGPGPGNTIYF
TRBV6-5	14	NA	TRBJ1-2	TRBD1	TGTGCCAGCAGCGGGACAGGGAAAGCCTATGGCTACACCTTC	CASSGTGKAYGYTF
TRBV19	14	NA	TRBJ1-5	NA	TGTGCCAGTACCGGGACAATAGGTACTCAGCCCCAGCATTTT	CASTGTIGTQPQHF
TRBV24-1	12	NA	TRBJ2-5	TRBD1	TGTGCCACCATGGACAGGGGCGAGACCCAGTACTTC	CATMDRGETQYF
TRBV10-2	14	NA	TRBJ2-3	TRBD2	TGCGCCAGCAGTAGTAGCGGGGCGGGGGATACGCAGTATTTT	CASSSSGAGDTQYF
TRBV5-1	14	NA	TRBJ1-2	TRBD1	TGCGCCAGCAGCTTCGGGACAGGAAGCTATGGCTACACCTTC	CASSFGTGSYGYTF
TRBV5-1	14	NA	TRBJ1-1	TRBD1	TGCGCCAGCAGCGGACAGGGTGGAAACACTGAAGCTTTCTTT	CASSGQGGNTEAFF
TRBV5-5	14	NA	TRBJ1-4	TRBD1	TGTGCCAGCAGCTGGGACAGCTTTAATGAAAAACTGTTTTTT	CASSWDSFNEKLFF
TRBV27	16	NA	TRBJ2-2	TRBD1	TGTGCCAGCAGCCCAACCGGGACAGGGGGGACCGGGGAGCTGTTTTTT	CASSPTGTGGTGELFF
TRBV19	14	NA	TRBJ2-3	TRBD1	TGTGCCAGCAGGATAAAGGGGGCAGGAGATACGCAGTATTTT	CASRIKGAGDTQYF
TRBV6-2/TRBV6-3	16	NA	TRBJ1-1	NA	TGTGCCAGCAGTTACGAAATACGGGCAGGGGACACTGAAGCTTTCTTT	CASSYEIRAGDTEAFF
TRBV5-1	15	NA	TRBJ2-3	TRBD1	TGCGCCAGCAGCTTGTTGGGACAGCCCACAGATACGCAGTATTTT	CASSLLGQPTDTQYF
TRBV29-1	14	NA	TRBJ1-1	TRBD1	TGCAGCGTTAGGGCAGGGGGGCAGAACACTGAAGCTTTCTTT	CSVRAGGQNTEAFF
TRBV4-1	16	NA	TRBJ2-3	TRBD2	TGCGCCAGCAGCCGCCAGGGACTAGCTTTCACAGATACGCAGTATTTT	CASSRQGLAFTDTQYF
TRBV5-1	15	NA	TRBJ2-3	TRBD2	TGCGCCAGCAGCTTGGAAGGGACTAGGAGAGATACGCAGTATTTT	CASSLEGTRRDTQYF
TRBV19	15	many	TRBJ2-3	NA	TGTGCCAGTAGTCGGGACATCGGACGCACAGATACGCAGTATTTT	CASSRDIGRTDTQYF
TRBV9	14	NA	TRBJ1-1	NA	TGTGCCAGCAGCGTAGAACAGATTAACACTGAAGCTTTCTTT	CASSVEQINTEAFF
TRBV11-2	17	NA	TRBJ2-1	TRBD2	TGTGCCAGCAGCTTGGGTACTAGCGGGGCTTCCTACAATGAGCAGTTCTTC	CASSLGTSGASYNEQFF
TRBV5-1	14	NA	TRBJ2-7	TRBD1	TGCGCCAGCAGCTTGGACGGACAGGGCTACGAGCAGTACTTC	CASSLDGQGYEQYF
TRBV30	12	NA	TRBJ1-2	NA	TGTGCCTGGAGTACACAGAACTATGGCTACACCTTC	CAWSTQNYGYTF
TRBV5-1	15	NA	TRBJ2-2	TRBD1	TGCGCCAGCAGCTTTGCAGGGGGCCCCACCGGGGAGCTGTTTTTT	CASSFAGGPTGELFF
TRBV19	14	few	TRBJ1-5	TRBD1	TGTGCCAGTAGCACGGGACAGGGTAATCAGCCCCAGCATTTT	CASSTGQGNQPQHF
TRBV5-1	12	NA	TRBJ1-2	NA	TGCGCCAGCAGTCTTAGCCTTGACGGCTACACCTTC	CASSLSLDGYTF
TRBV6-5	15	NA	TRBJ2-1	NA	TGTGCCAGCAGTACTTTTCGGGGGGCTTACCATGAGCAGTTCTTC	CASSTFRGAYHEQFF
TRBV12-5	13	NA	TRBJ1-2	NA	TGTGCTAGTGGTTTGATGGGGGCCTTAGGCTACACCTTC	CASGLMGALGYTF
TRBV11-2	16	NA	TRBJ2-5	NA	TGTGCCAGCAGCTTAGGATGGGGGCAGGGTGAAGAGACCCAGTACTTC	CASSLGWGQGEETQYF
TRBV30	14	NA	TRBJ1-5	NA	TGTGCCTGGAGTGCCAGGGATCGTAATCAGCCCCAGCATTTT	CAWSARDRNQPQHF
TRBV12-3/TRBV12-4	12	NA	TRBJ1-5	NA	TGTGCCAGTTCCGGCGGCTTTCAGCCCCAGCATTTT	CASSGGFQPQHF
TRBV3-1/TRBV3-2	12	NA	TRBJ1-1	TRBD1	TGTGCCAGCAGCCAAGGGACAGGTCCCGCTTTCTTT	CASSQGTGPAFF
TRBV27	16	NA	TRBJ2-1	TRBD2	TGTGCCAGCAGTTTCCAACCGGGACTAGCGGTACGTGAGCAGTTCTTC	CASSFQPGLAVREQFF
TRBV2	13	NA	TRBJ2-4	NA	TGTGCCAGCAGTTTCGGGGTAAAAAACATTCAGTACTTC	CASSFGVKNIQYF
TRBV7-2	14	NA	TRBJ2-5	NA	TGTGCCAGCAGCCCACAGGGTCCCCCAGAGACCCAGTACTTC	CASSPQGPPETQYF
TRBV27	17	few	TRBJ1-1	TRBD1	TGTGCCAGCAGTCCACGGACAGGGGGTCTTTATTATGTTTTGGCTTTCTTT	CASSPRTGGLYYVLAFF
TRBV6-2/TRBV6-3	15	NA	TRBJ1-1	NA	TGTGCCAGCAGTCCCCGGACGGGGTGGGGTACTGAAGCTTTCTTT	CASSPRTGWGTEAFF
TRBV25-1	15	NA	TRBJ1-5	NA	TGTGCCAGCAGTGATCGCCCGGGTAGCAATCAGCCCCAGCATTTT	CASSDRPGSNQPQHF
TRBV7-8	18	NA	TRBJ1-6	TRBD1	TGTGCCAGCAGCTTAGCGTCCTCAGGGGGCCGTGGGGGTTCACCCCTCCACTTT	CASSLASSGGRGGSPLHF